The T cell receptor beta chain described here comes from a study of blood T cell repertoires in COVID-19. This table comes from immunoSEQ multiplex PCR, and its TCRdb copy is limited to in-frame clones, with some not included. The sample lists 80,000 or so clones, less than 95% seen once, with about 1% in the top ten. Germline CDR1 and CDR2: SEHNR and FQNEAQ (reference sequence). This CDR3 has 16 residues. Trimming took off 2 bases at V and 0 bases at J, with 14 bases between the two ends. Sequenced: peripheral blood. This chain joins TRBV7-9 and TRBJ2-7; a possible D gene is TRBD2 (5 bases). This TCR derives from a woman aged 45-59 years in a cohort sampled during active COVID-19. Here the CDR3 DNA reads TGTGCCAGCAGCTTAAACGGACTGGGGAGCTCCTACGAGCAGTACTTC. Translation gives CASSLNGLGSSYEQYF.